The T cell receptor (beta chain) under discussion was sequenced for a study of blood T cell repertoires in COVID-19. V gave up 4 bases and J gave up 0 bases; unmatched junction bases: 3. Germline CDR1 and CDR2: SGHKS and YYEKEE (reference sequence). The CDR3 covers 15 residues. This table comes from immunoSEQ multiplex PCR, and its TCRdb copy is limited to in-frame clones, with some not included. The data contain about 400,000 clones, just over 85% of them seen just once; the ten biggest clones take up around 1.4%. The sequence came from a woman under 40 with active or convalescent COVID-19. This chain links TRBV5-5 with TRBJ1-3, with 8 nucleotides matching TRBD1. Sequences were obtained from peripheral blood. In nucleotides, the CDR3 is TGTGCCAGCAGCGGACAGGGTTTCTCTGGAAACACCATATATTTT. Its translation is CASSGQGFSGNTIYF.